These 10 T cell receptor beta chains share one sample of origin, sequenced in a study of OX40 agonist ivuxolimab in advanced cancers. The repertoire was sequenced with immunoSEQ multiplex PCR; TCRdb's copy has only in-frame clones and lacks some. The sample has around 92,000 clones; 94% are singletons. Sample: CD4+ or CD8+ T cells sorted from blood, taken in a trial of the OX40 agonist ivuxolimab. These receptors all stem from an adult with an advanced solid tumor such as melanoma, head and neck, liver or kidney cancer.

This chain joins TRBV5-1 and TRBJ1-1; D uncertain. The CDR3 is 14 residues long. Germline V CDR1 and CDR2: SGHRS, YFSETQ. Trimming took 0 bases from V and 0 from J, leaving 6 bases between them. The CDR3 DNA reads as TGCGCCAGCAGCTTGGGACTGCTGAACACTGAAGCTTTCTTT. This sequence encodes CASSLGLLNTEAFF.

This clone was found a few times. The CDR3 here is CSVATEANEKLFF. In nucleotides, the CDR3 is TGCAGCGTTGCAACAGAGGCTAATGAAAAACTGTTTTTT. The chain couples TRBV29-1 to TRBJ1-4; D uncertain. Germline lookup yields CDR1 SQVTM and CDR2 ANQGSEA. CDR3 size: 13 residues. Trimming left V 4 bases short and J 3 bases short, with 9 bases between.

The chain links TRBV11-2 to TRBJ2-3; D unclear. The length of the CDR3 is 14 residues. V lost 5 bases, J lost 0 bases, and 9 bases lay in between. CDR1 is SGHAT and CDR2 is FQNNGV in the germline V gene. The CDR3 loop reads CASSHPGSTDTQYF. Here the CDR3 DNA reads TGTGCCAGCAGCCATCCCGGGAGCACAGATACGCAGTATTTT.

The genes are TRBV4-3 and TRBJ2-2, with 7 bases identical to TRBD1. The CDR3 has 15 residues. The J segment lost 4 bases and the V segment lost 6 bases, leaving 8 bases of the junction unmatched. Germline values: CDR1 LGHNA, CDR2 YSLEER. The chain's CDR3 is CASSPEGAGTGELFF. The CDR3 DNA follows: TGCGCCAGCAGTCCAGAGGGGGCTGGCACCGGGGAGCTGTTTTTT.

The table lists this clone with a count of one. The chain links TRBV20-1 to TRBJ2-3; no clear D. CDR3 size: 11 residues. Per germline, CDR1 DFQATT and CDR2 SNEGSKA (reference sequence). Between the trimmed V and J ends, which lost 8 bases and 6 bases, there was a span of 12 bases. The CDR3 reads CSIKVGDTQYF. The CDR3 nucleotides are TGCAGTATCAAAGTCGGGGATACGCAGTATTTT.

The gene calls are TRBV30 and TRBJ2-1; possibly TRBD2 for D (6 bases). The V and J ends lost 5 bases and 0 bases respectively, with 11 bases between them. In germline, CDR1 is GTSNPN, CDR2 SVGIG (reference sequence). CDR3 length: 14 residues. The CDR3 spells CAWVNSGSYNEQFF. The CDR3 DNA is TGTGCCTGGGTTAATAGCGGCTCCTACAATGAGCAGTTCTTC.

The chain recombines TRBV19 with TRBJ2-1, with D unclear. CDR1 LNHDA and CDR2 SQIVND come from the germline V gene (reference sequence). The CDR3 contains 14 residues. Trimming stripped 6 bases from V and 8 bases from J, with 17 bases between. This CDR3 reads CASSPVGGFDEQFF. As DNA, the CDR3 is TGTGCCAGTAGCCCGGTGGGTGGGTTCGATGAGCAGTTCTTC. Based on the CDR3 plus reference TRBV19 and TRBJ2-1, the full variable domain is DGGITQSPKYLFRKEGQNVTLSCEQNLNHDAMYWYRQDPGQGLRLIYYSQIVNDFQKGDIAEGYSVSREKKESFPLTVTSAQKNPTAFYLCASSPVGGFDEQFFGPGTRLTVL.

This rearrangement joins TRBV5-1 to TRBJ2-3; D ambiguous. CDR1 SGHRS and CDR2 YFSETQ come from the germline V gene. This CDR3 spans 12 amino acids. The germline V and J ends were trimmed by 2 bases and 7 bases, with 8 bases remaining between them. The CDR3 nucleotides read TGCGCCAGCAGCTTTTCCCCGAATACGCAGTATTTT. It yields the protein CASSFSPNTQYF.

J is TRBJ1-2 and V is TRBV6-5; a possible D gene is TRBD1 (5 bases). Germline V gives CDR1 MNHEY, CDR2 SVGAGI. Deletions cut 0 bases from V and 0 bases from J, with 8 bases between. The CDR3 has 15 amino acids. The chain's CDR3 is CASSYSGHTNYGYTF. The DNA of the CDR3 is TGTGCCAGCAGTTACTCCGGACACACTAACTATGGCTACACCTTC.

This clone was seen only once. The germline gene is not matched at one end of the junction; a read error may be the cause. The V gene is TRBV4-3, the J gene TRBJ2-7; no clear D. Germline assignment: CDR1 LGHNA and CDR2 YSLEER. The CDR3 has 14 residues. Here the CDR3 reads CASSQDPTGYEQHF. For the CDR3, the DNA is TGCGCCAGCAGCCAAGATCCGACCGGGTACGAGCAGCACTTC.